This T cell receptor (beta chain) was profiled in a study of T cell clones after liver transplantation. The wider study: TCRbeta sequencing after a pre-transplant mixed lymphocyte reaction identified graft-donor-reactive clones, later tracked in post-transplant blood. Draws occurred before transplant, before withdrawal, and after complete or failed withdrawal. Three of the eight recipients were HCV-positive; the rest had non-autoimmune, non-viral transplant indications. Patients counted as tolerant after at least one year off all immunosuppression, enzymes not exceeding twice normal.

Here immunoSEQ multiplex PCR was the method, and the copy in TCRdb shows in-frame clones only, minus some. The sample holds about 6,900 clones; 60% to 75% are singletons and the top ten take roughly 26%. V gave up 0 bases and J gave up 7 bases, with 15 bases separating them. This CDR3 comprises 16 residues. The V gene's germline CDR1 is LGHNA and CDR2 YSLEER. This clone was counted a few times. The chain has TRBV4-3 and TRBJ1-4, with no clear D. This material consisted of CD8+ T cells from blood, taken before liver transplant. This receptor was obtained from a human donor who received a liver transplant. CDR3: CASSQDEAAGGEKLFF. In DNA, the CDR3 is TGCGCCAGCAGCCAAGATGAAGCCGCCGGTGGTGAAAAACTGTTTTTT.